What follows are 14 T cell receptor beta chains derived from one specimen sequenced in a study of cytomegalovirus exposure and HLA in healthy donors (dated by TCRdb to between 2016 and 2019). Library preparation was by the immunoSEQ multiplex PCR assay. TCRdb's version of the immuneACCESS table is confined to in-frame rearrangements and falls short of the full clone set. An unresolved V gene accounts for under half of the shortfall where checked; the remainder is of unknown origin. The sample table shows approximately 130,000 clones, and about 90% are seen once. The ten top clones hold about 1.9% of the sample. Sequencing was performed on PBMCs. The receptors were gathered from a young woman in good health and CMV-seronegative.

The rearrangement links TRBV11-3 to TRBJ2-7; no firm D call. Looked up from germline, CDR1 is SGHNT and CDR2 is YENEEA. V was clipped by 2 bases and J by 3 bases, with 14 bases between them. This CDR3 comprises 15 residues. CDR3 amino acids: CASSLITSVSYEQYF. DNA of the CDR3: TGTGCCAGCAGCTTAATCACGTCGGTAAGCTACGAGCAGTACTTC.

J is TRBJ1-1 and V is TRBV27; D gene uncertain. The CDR3 has 13 amino acids. Germline values: CDR1 MNHEY, CDR2 SMNVEV (reference sequence). V was clipped by 5 bases and J by 2 bases, with 9 bases between them. CDR3 DNA sequence: TGTGCCAGCAGTCCAACAGAAAACACTGAAGCTTTCTTT. Its translation: CASSPTENTEAFF.

The chain carries TRBV28 and TRBJ2-4; tentatively, D is TRBD1 (6 bases). CDR1 and CDR2 (germline): MDHEN, SYDVKM. Trimming stripped 5 bases from V and 6 bases from J, with 26 bases between. This CDR3 contains 18 residues. In nucleotides, the CDR3 is TGTGCCAGCAGTCACAGAGTGACAGGATCCCTCTGGGGAAACATTCAGTACTTC. Translated, it gives CASSHRVTGSLWGNIQYF. Complete variable domain (other parts from reference TRBV28 and TRBJ2-4): DVKVTQSSRYLVKRTGEKVFLECVQDMDHENMFWYRQDPGLGLRLIYFSYDVKMKEKGDIPEGYSVSREKKERFSLILESASTNQTSMYLCASSHRVTGSLWGNIQYFGAGTRLSVL.

The rearrangement uses TRBV27 and TRBJ1-2; 9 bases align to TRBD1. The CDR3 spans 15 residues. Losses at the gene ends were 5 bases for V and 8 bases for J; bases not matched to a gene: 12. Germline V gene data show CDR1 as MNHEY and CDR2 as SMNVEV (reference sequence). CDR3 DNA: TGTGCCAGCAGTGCCGGGACAGGGATCTATAGGGGCTACACCTTC. It yields the protein CASSAGTGIYRGYTF.

CDR3 region: CASSVGAGNQPQHF. CDR3 coding DNA: TGTGCCAGCAGCGTGGGGGCGGGCAATCAGCCCCAGCATTTT. This chain uses TRBV7-9 with TRBJ1-5, with D possibly being TRBD1 (6 bases). Between the trimmed V and J ends, which lost 5 bases and 2 bases, there was a span of 10 bases. CDR1 and CDR2 (germline): SEHNR, FQNEAQ (reference sequence). The CDR3 contains 14 residues.

The chain recombines TRBV2 with TRBJ1-1, with a possible D match to TRBD1 (6 bases). CDR3 length: 14 residues. Between the trimmed V and J ends, which lost 3 bases and 3 bases, there was a span of 11 bases. Germline CDR1 reads SNHLY; CDR2 reads FYNNEI. The CDR3 DNA follows: TGTGCCAGCAGTGATACCCCAGGGGACACTGAAGCTTTCTTT. Residues: CASSDTPGDTEAFF.

With respect to this clone: Other nucleotide sequences from this sample produce the same CDR3. The gene calls are TRBV4-1 and TRBJ1-1, with D tentatively TRBD1 (6 bases). Germline V gene lookup returns CDR1 MGHRA and CDR2 YSYEKL. The CDR3 runs to 13 residues. Trimming pared 0 bases from V and 5 bases from J, leaving 7 bases between. The CDR3 coding sequence is TGCGCCAGCAGCCAAGACAGGGGAACTGAAGCTTTCTTT. Protein sequence: CASSQDRGTEAFF.

This clone was seen only a few times. The V call is TRBV11-2, the J call TRBJ1-6; D possibly corresponds to TRBD1 (6 bases). This CDR3 is built from 15 residues. The germline V gene encodes CDR1 SGHAT and CDR2 FQNNGV. Trimming removed 0 bases at V and 7 bases at J, with 10 bases between. The CDR3 is CASSLETGLNSPLHF. The CDR3 bases are TGTGCCAGCAGCTTAGAAACAGGGTTGAATTCACCCCTCCACTTT.

The DNA for the CDR3 is TGTGCCAAGGGGGTAAAGGACAATGAGCAGTTCTTC. Its protein product is CAKGVKDNEQFF. The rearrangement links TRBV7-9 to TRBJ2-1, with D possibly being TRBD1 (6 bases). The CDR3 is 12 residues long. Trimming removed 10 bases at V and 5 bases at J, with 12 bases between. Per germline, CDR1 SEHNR and CDR2 FQNEAQ (reference sequence).

The chain is built from TRBV11-2 and TRBJ2-5, with 10 bases aligning to TRBD2. With V trimmed by 2 bases and J by 8 bases, 11 bases remained unmatched. Germline lookup yields CDR1 SGHAT and CDR2 FQNNGV. The CDR3 consists of 16 residues. The CDR3 sequence: CASSLKLAGFLETQYF. CDR3 coding DNA: TGTGCCAGCAGCTTAAAACTAGCGGGATTCTTGGAAACCCAGTACTTC.

The chain carries TRBV25-1 and TRBJ1-2; TRBD1 might be the D (6 bases). The CDR3 sequence is 14 residues long. V lost 4 bases, J lost 4 bases, and 13 bases lay in between. CDR1 is MGHDK, CDR2 SYGVNS, per germline. CDR3 residues: CASSAAQGIYGYTF. The CDR3 bases are TGTGCCAGCAGTGCCGCACAGGGTATCTATGGCTACACCTTC.

V usage is TRBV11-3 and J usage is TRBJ1-5; no firm D call. This CDR3 is built from 19 residues. The germline CDR1 and CDR2 sequences are SGHNT and YENEEA. With 5 bases removed from V and 1 base from J, the gap between germline ends came to 24 bases. The CDR3 DNA reads TGTGCCAGCAGCGCCCACCAAGCGCCGGTTTTGGTAAGCAATCAGCCCCAGCATTTT. Residues: CASSAHQAPVLVSNQPQHF.

The V and J genes are TRBV11-2 and TRBJ2-7, with 9 bases fitting TRBD1. J gave up 1 base and V 6 bases, and 4 bases lay outside the gene matches. The length of the CDR3 is 14 residues. CDR1 is SGHAT, CDR2 FQNNGV, per germline. CDR3 in DNA: TGTGCCAGCAGAGCGACAGGGGGTTCCTACGAGCAGTACTTC. It translates to CASRATGGSYEQYF.

V usage is TRBV4-1 and J usage is TRBJ1-2; TRBD1 matches 7 bases. CDR3 length: 14 residues. Germline CDR1 reads MGHRA; CDR2 reads YSYEKL. After removal of 3 bases from V and 3 bases from J, the junction contained 4 bases not matched to a gene. For the CDR3, the DNA is TGCGCCAGCAGCCAGGGGACAGTCGACTATGGCTACACCTTC. The encoded protein is CASSQGTVDYGYTF.